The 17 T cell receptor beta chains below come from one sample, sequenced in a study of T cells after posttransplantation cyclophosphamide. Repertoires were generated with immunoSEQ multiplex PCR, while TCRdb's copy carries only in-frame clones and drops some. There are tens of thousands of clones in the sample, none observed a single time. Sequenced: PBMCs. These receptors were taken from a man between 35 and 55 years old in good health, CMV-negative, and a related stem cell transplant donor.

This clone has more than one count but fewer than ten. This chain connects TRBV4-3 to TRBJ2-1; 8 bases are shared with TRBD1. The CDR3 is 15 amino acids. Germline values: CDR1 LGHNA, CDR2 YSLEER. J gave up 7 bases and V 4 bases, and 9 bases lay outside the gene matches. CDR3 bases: TGCGCCAGCAGCCTTCAGGGGGCCACCGGTAATGAGCAGTTCTTC. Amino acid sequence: CASSLQGATGNEQFF.

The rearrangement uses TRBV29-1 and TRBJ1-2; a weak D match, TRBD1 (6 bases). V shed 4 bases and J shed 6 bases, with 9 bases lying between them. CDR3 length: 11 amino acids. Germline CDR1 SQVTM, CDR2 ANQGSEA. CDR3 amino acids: CSVGTVDGYTF. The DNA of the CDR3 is TGCAGCGTTGGGACAGTGGATGGCTACACCTTC.

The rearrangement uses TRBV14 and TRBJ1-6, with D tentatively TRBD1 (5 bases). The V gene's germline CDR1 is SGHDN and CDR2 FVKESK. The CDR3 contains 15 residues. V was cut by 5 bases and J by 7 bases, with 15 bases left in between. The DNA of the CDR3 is TGTGCCAGCAGCTTAGGACCGGGGGGAAATTCACCCCTCCACTTT. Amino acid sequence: CASSLGPGGNSPLHF.

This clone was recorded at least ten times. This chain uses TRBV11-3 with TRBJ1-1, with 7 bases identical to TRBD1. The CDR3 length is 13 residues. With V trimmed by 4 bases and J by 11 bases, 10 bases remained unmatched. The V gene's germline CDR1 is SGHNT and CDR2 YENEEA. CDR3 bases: TGTGCCAGCAGCTCCCCACCAGGGGGAATGGCTTTCTTT. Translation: CASSSPPGGMAFF. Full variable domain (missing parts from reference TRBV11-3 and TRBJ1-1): EAGVVQSPRYKIIEKKQPVAFWCNPISGHNTLYWYLQNLGQGPELLIRYENEEAVDDSQLPKDRFSAERLKGVDSTLKIQPAELGDSAVYLCASSSPPGGMAFFGQGTRLTVV.

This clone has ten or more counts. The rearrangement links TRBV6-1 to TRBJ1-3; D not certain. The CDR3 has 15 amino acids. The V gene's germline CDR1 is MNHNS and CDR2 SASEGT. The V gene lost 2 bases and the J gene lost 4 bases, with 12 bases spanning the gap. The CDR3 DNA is TGTGCCAGCAGTGAAACCGGGAGTCAAGGAAACACCATATATTTT. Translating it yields CASSETGSQGNTIYF.

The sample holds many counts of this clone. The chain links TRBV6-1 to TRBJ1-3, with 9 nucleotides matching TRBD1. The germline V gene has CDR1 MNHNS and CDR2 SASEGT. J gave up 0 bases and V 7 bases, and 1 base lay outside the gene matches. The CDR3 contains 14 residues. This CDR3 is CASNRGLSGNTIYF. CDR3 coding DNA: TGTGCCAGCAACAGGGGGCTCTCTGGAAACACCATATATTTT.

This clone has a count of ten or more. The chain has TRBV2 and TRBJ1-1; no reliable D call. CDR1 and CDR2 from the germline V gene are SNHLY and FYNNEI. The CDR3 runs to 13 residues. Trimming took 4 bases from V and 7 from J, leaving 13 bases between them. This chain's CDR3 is CASSVGLDDEAFF. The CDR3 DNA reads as TGTGCCAGCAGTGTTGGTTTAGATGATGAAGCTTTCTTT. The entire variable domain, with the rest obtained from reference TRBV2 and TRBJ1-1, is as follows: EPEVTQTPSHQVTQMGQEVILRCVPISNHLYFYWYRQILGQKVEFLVSFYNNEISEKSEIFDDQFSVERPDGSNFTLKIRSTKLEDSAMYFCASSVGLDDEAFFGQGTRLTVV.

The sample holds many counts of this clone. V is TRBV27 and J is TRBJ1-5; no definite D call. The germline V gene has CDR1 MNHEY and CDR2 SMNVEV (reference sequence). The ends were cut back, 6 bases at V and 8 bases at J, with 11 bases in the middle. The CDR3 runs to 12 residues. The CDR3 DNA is TGTGCCAGCAGCCACAGTGGCGAGCCCCAGCATTTT. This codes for CASSHSGEPQHF.

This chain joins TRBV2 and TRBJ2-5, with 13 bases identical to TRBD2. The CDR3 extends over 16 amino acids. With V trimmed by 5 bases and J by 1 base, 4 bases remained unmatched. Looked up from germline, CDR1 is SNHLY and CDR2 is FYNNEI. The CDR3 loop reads CASSWTSGGIQETQYF. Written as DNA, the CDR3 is TGTGCCAGCAGTTGGACTAGCGGGGGCATCCAAGAGACCCAGTACTTC.

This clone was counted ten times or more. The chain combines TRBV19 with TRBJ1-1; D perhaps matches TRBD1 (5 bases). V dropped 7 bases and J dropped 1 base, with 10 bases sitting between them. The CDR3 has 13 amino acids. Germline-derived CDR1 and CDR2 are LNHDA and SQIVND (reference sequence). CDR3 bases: TGTGCCAGTAAGGGGAAGGAGAACACTGAAGCTTTCTTT. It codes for CASKGKENTEAFF.

The CDR3 sequence is CASSLPPGRGYTF. DNA for the CDR3: TGTGCCAGCAGCTTACCTCCAGGGCGGGGCTACACCTTC. This chain links TRBV7-2 with TRBJ1-2; a weak D match, TRBD1 (5 bases). The CDR3 has 13 residues. V lost 2 bases and J lost 8, with 12 bases in between. Germline V CDR1 and CDR2: SGHTA, FQGNSA.

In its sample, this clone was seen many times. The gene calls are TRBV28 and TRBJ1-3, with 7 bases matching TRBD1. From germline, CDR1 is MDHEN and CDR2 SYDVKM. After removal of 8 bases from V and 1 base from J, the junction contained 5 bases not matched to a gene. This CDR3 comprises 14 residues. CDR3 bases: TGTGCCAGCTCCCCGACAGGGTCTGGAAACACCATATATTTT. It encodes CASSPTGSGNTIYF.

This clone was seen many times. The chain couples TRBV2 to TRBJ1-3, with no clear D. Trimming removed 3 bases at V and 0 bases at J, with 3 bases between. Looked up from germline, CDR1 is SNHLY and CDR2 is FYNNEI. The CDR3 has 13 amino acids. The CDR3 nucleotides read TGTGCCAGCAGTGACAGCTCTGGAAACACCATATATTTT. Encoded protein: CASSDSSGNTIYF.

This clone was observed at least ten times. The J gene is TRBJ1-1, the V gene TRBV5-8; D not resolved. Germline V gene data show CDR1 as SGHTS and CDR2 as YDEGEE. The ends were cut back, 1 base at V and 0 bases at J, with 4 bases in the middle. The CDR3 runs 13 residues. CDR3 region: CASSLSMNTEAFF. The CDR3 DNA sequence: TGTGCCAGCAGCTTGTCTATGAACACTGAAGCTTTCTTT.

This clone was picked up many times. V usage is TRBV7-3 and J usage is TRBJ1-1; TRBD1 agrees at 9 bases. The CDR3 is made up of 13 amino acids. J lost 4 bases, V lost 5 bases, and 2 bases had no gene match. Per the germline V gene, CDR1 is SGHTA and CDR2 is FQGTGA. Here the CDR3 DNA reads TGTGCCAGCAGCCGACAGGGGGGCACTGAAGCTTTCTTT. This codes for CASSRQGGTEAFF.

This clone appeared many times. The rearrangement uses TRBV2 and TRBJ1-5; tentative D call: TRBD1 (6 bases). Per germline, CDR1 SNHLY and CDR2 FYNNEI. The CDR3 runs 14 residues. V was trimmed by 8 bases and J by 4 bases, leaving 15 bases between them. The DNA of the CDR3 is TGTGCCAGCTGTGGACAGCCCATGAATCAGCCCCAGCATTTT. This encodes CASCGQPMNQPQHF. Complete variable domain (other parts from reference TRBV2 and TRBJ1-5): EPEVTQTPSHQVTQMGQEVILRCVPISNHLYFYWYRQILGQKVEFLVSFYNNEISEKSEIFDDQFSVERPDGSNFTLKIRSTKLEDSAMYFCASCGQPMNQPQHFGDGTRLSIL.

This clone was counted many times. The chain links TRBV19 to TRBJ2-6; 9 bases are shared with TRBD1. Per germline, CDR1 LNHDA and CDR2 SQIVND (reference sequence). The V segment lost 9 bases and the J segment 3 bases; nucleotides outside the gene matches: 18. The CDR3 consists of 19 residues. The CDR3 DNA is TGTGCCAGCTCTCGCCCCCTTCTACAGGGGGCGGGTGGGGCCAACGTCCTGACTTTC. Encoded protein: CASSRPLLQGAGGANVLTF.